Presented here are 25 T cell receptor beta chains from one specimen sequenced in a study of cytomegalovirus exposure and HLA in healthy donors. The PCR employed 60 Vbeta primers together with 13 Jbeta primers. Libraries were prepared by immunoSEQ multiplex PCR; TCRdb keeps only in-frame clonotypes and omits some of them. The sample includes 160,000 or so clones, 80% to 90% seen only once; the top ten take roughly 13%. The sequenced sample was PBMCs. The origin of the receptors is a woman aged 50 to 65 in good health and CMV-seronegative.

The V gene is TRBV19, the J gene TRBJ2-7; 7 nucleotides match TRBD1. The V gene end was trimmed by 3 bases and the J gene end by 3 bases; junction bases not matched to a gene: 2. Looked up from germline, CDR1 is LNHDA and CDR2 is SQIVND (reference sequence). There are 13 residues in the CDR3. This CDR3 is CASSMRDSYEQYF. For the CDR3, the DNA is TGTGCCAGTAGTATGAGGGACAGCTACGAGCAGTACTTC. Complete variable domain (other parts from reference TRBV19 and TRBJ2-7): DGGITQSPKYLFRKEGQNVTLSCEQNLNHDAMYWYRQDPGQGLRLIYYSQIVNDFQKGDIAEGYSVSREKKESFPLTVTSAQKNPTAFYLCASSMRDSYEQYFGPGTRLTVT.

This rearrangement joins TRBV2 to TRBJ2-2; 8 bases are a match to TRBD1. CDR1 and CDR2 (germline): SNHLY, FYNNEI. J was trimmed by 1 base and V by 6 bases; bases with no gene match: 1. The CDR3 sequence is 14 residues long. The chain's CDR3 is CASSDRGNTGELFF. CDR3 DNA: TGTGCCAGCAGCGACAGGGGGAACACCGGGGAGCTGTTTTTT.

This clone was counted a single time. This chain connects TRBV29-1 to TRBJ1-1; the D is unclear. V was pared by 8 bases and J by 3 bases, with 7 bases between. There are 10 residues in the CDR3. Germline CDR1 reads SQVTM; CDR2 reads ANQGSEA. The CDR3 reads CSSVHTEAFF. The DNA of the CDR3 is TGCAGCTCCGTCCACACTGAAGCTTTCTTT.

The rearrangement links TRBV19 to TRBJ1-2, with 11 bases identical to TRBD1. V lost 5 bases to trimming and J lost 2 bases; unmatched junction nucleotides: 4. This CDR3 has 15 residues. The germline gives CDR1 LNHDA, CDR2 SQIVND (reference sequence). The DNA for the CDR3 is TGTGCCAGTAGTTTTGGGACAGGGGGGAACTATGGCTACACCTTC. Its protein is CASSFGTGGNYGYTF.

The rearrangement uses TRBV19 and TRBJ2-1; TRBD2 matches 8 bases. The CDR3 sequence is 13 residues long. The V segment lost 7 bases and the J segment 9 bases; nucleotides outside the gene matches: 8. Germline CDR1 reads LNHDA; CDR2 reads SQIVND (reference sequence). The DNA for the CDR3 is TGTGCCAGTAATCGAGCGGGAGACTTTGAGCAGTTCTTC. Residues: CASNRAGDFEQFF. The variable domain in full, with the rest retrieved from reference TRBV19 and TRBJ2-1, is DGGITQSPKYLFRKEGQNVTLSCEQNLNHDAMYWYRQDPGQGLRLIYYSQIVNDFQKGDIAEGYSVSREKKESFPLTVTSAQKNPTAFYLCASNRAGDFEQFFGPGTRLTVL.

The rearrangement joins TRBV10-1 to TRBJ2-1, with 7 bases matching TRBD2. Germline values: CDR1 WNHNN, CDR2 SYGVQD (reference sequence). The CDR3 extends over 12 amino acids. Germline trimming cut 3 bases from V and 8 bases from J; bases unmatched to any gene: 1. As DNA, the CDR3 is TGCGCCAGCAGTGACCGGGGGGATGAGCAGTTCTTC. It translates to CASSDRGDEQFF.

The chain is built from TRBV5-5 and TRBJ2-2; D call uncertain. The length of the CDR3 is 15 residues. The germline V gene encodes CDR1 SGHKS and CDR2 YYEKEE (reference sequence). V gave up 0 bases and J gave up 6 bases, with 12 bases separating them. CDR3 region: CASSLAPLVSGELFF. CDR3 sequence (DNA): TGTGCCAGCAGCTTGGCACCCTTAGTCTCCGGGGAGCTGTTTTTT.

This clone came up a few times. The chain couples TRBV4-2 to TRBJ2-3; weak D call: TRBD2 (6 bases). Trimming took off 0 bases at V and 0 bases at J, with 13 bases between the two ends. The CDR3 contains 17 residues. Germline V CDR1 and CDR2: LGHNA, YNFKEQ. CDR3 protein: CASSQDLLAASTDTQYF. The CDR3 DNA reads TGTGCCAGCAGCCAAGATTTGTTAGCGGCTAGCACAGATACGCAGTATTTT.

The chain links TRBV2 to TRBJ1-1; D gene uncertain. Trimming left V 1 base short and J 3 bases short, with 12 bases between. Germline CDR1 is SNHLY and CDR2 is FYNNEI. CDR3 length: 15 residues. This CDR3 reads CASSEDYQRDTEAFF. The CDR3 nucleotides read TGTGCCAGCAGTGAAGATTACCAGAGGGACACTGAAGCTTTCTTT.

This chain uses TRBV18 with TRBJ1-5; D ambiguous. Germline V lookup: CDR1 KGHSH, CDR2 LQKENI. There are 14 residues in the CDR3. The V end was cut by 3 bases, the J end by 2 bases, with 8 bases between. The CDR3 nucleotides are TGTGCCAGCTCACCCGAGGAGGGCAATCAGCCCCAGCATTTT. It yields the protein CASSPEEGNQPQHF. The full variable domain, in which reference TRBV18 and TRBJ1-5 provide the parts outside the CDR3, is NAGVMQNPRHLVRRRGQEARLRCSPMKGHSHVYWYRQLPEEGLKFMVYLQKENIIDESGMPKERFSAEFPKEGPSILRIQQVVRGDSAAYFCASSPEEGNQPQHFGDGTRLSIL.

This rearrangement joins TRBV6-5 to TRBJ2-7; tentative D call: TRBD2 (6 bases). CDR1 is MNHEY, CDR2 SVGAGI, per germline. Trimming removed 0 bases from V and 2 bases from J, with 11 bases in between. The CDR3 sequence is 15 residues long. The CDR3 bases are TGTGCCAGCAGTTACTCCGGGGGTGACCCCTACGAGCAGTACTTC. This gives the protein CASSYSGGDPYEQYF.

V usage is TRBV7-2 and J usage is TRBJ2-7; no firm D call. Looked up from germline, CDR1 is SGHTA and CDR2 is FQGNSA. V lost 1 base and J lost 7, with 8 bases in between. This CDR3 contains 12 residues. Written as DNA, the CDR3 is TGTGCCAGCAGCTTAGGTGGCTGGGAGCAGTACTTC. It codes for CASSLGGWEQYF.

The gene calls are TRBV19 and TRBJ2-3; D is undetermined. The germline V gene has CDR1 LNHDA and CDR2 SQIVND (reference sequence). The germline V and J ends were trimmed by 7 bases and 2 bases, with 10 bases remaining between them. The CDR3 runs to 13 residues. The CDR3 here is CASKKLFTDTQYF. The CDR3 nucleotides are TGTGCCAGTAAGAAACTATTCACAGATACGCAGTATTTT.

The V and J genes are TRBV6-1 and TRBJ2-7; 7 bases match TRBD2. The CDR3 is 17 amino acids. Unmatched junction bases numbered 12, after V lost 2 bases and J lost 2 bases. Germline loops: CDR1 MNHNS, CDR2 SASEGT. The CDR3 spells CASSERGGPGLPYEQYF. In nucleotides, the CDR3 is TGTGCCAGCAGTGAAAGGGGAGGGCCTGGGCTACCCTACGAGCAGTACTTC.

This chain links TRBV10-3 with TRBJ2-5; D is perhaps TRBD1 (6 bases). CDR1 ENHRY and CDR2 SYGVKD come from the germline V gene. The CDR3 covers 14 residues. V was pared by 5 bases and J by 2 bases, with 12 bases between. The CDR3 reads CAISQAGVQETQYF. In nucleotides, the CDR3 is TGTGCCATCAGTCAAGCAGGGGTTCAAGAGACCCAGTACTTC.

CDR3 residues: CAIKGLSYEQYF. Here the CDR3 DNA reads TGTGCCATCAAGGGGCTTTCCTACGAGCAGTACTTC. The chain uses TRBV10-3 and TRBJ2-7; possibly TRBD1 for D (5 bases). V gave up 7 bases and J gave up 1 base, with 8 bases separating them. The V gene's germline CDR1 is ENHRY and CDR2 SYGVKD. The CDR3 is made up of 12 amino acids.

The chain's CDR3 is CSVEEVKEEGANTEAFF. CDR3 nucleotide sequence: TGCAGCGTTGAAGAAGTTAAAGAAGAGGGGGCGAACACTGAAGCTTTCTTT. The chain couples TRBV29-1 to TRBJ1-1, with 7 bases aligning to TRBD1. CDR3 size: 17 residues. Germline CDR1 SQVTM, CDR2 ANQGSEA. The trim removed 0 bases at V and 1 base at J, leaving 11 bases unmatched.

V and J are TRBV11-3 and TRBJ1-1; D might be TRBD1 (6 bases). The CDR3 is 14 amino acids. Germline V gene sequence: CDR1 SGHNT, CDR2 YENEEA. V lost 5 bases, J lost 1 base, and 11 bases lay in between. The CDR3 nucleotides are TGTGCCAGCAGCCGACCGGGACAGAACACTGAAGCTTTCTTT. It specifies CASSRPGQNTEAFF.

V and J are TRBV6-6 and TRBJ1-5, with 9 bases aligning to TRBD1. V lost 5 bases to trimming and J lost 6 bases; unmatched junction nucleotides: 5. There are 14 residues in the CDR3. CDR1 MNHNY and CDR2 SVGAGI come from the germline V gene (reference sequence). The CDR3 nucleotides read TGTGCCAGCAGTAAACAGGGGGCTGGTCAGCCCCAGCATTTT. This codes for CASSKQGAGQPQHF.

The DNA for the CDR3 is TGTGCCAGCAGCATCGGACAGGGGGCGAAGGCCGGGGAGCTGTTTTTT. This encodes CASSIGQGAKAGELFF. The chain combines TRBV5-4 with TRBJ2-2; TRBD1 matches 11 bases. J lost 6 bases, V lost 4 bases, and 8 bases had no gene match. The CDR3 contains 16 residues. Germline V lookup: CDR1 SGHNT, CDR2 YYREEE (reference sequence).

DNA of the CDR3: TGTGCCACCGCACGATGGGACTCCTTAATCCATGAGCAGTTCTTC. Translated, it gives CATARWDSLIHEQFF. The chain combines TRBV15 with TRBJ2-1, with D maybe TRBD2 (6 bases). With 8 bases removed from V and 8 bases from J, the gap between germline ends came to 22 bases. The CDR3 is 15 residues long. CDR1 and CDR2 from the germline V gene are LNHNV and YYDKDF (reference sequence).

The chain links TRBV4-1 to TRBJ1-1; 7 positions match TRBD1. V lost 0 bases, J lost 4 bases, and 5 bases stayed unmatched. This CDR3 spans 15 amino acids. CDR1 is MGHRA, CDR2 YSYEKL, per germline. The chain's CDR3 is CASSQDPGGGTEAFF. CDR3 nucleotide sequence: TGCGCCAGCAGCCAAGATCCAGGGGGAGGCACTGAAGCTTTCTTT.

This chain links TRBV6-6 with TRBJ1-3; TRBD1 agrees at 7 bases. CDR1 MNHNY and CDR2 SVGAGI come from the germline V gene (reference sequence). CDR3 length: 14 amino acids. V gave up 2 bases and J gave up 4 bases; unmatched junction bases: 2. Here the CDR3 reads CASSYKTGGNTIYF. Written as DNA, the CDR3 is TGTGCCAGCAGTTACAAGACAGGGGGAAACACCATATATTTT.

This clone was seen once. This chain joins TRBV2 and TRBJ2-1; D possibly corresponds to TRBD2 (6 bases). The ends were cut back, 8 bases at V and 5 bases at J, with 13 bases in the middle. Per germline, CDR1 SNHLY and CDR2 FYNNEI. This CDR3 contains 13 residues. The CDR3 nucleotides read TGTGCCAGCGAGAGTAGCGGCAACAATGAGCAGTTCTTC. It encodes CASESSGNNEQFF. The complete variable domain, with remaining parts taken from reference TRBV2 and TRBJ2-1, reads EPEVTQTPSHQVTQMGQEVILRCVPISNHLYFYWYRQILGQKVEFLVSFYNNEISEKSEIFDDQFSVERPDGSNFTLKIRSTKLEDSAMYFCASESSGNNEQFFGPGTRLTVL.

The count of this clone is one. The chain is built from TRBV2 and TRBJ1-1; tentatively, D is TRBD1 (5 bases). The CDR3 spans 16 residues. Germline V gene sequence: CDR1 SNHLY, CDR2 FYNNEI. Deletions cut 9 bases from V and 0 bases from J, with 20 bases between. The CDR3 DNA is TGTGCCAGAAAATTAAGGGAAGGACAAGTGAACACTGAAGCTTTCTTT. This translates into CARKLREGQVNTEAFF.